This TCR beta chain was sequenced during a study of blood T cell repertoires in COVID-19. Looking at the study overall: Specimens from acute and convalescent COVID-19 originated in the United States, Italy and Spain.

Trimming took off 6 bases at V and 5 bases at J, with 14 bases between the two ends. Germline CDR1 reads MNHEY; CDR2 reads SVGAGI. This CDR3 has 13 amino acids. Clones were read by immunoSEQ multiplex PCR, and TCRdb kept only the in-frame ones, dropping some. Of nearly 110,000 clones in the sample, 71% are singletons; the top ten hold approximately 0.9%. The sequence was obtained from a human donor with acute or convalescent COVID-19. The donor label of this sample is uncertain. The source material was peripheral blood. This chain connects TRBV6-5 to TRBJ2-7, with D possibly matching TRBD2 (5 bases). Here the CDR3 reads CASRTWTPDEQYF. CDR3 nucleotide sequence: TGTGCCAGCAGGACCTGGACTCCTGACGAGCAGTACTTC.